This T cell receptor beta chain was identified in a study of graft-versus-host responses after intestinal transplantation. Profiled with immunoSEQ multiplex PCR; TCRdb holds only in-frame clones, not every one. The sample contains approximately 8,800 clones, roughly 70% of which appear only once. This clone is a singleton in its sample. No antigen is known for it. Graft-derived tissue was subjected to processing to liberate intraepithelial and lamina propria lymphocytes. Study-level results: Allograft graft-versus-host to host-versus-graft clonal ratios ran high in patients with graft-donor T cell macrochimerism. Detected in recipient marrow were GvH clones, some of which were first observed in ileum or blood.

The TCR was taken from a human patient who received an intestinal transplant, so some T cells may come from the graft donor. The specimen was ileum tissue, collected 494 days after intestinal transplant.

The DNA for the CDR3 is TGTGCTAGTGGTTTGAGAGGGAACAATTCACCCCTCCACTTT. Amino acids: CASGLRGNNSPLHF. The chain carries TRBV12-5 and TRBJ1-6; no definite D call. CDR1 and CDR2 from the germline V gene are LGHNT and FRNRAP. V lost 2 bases to trimming and J lost 7 bases, with 9 bases between them. This CDR3 is 14 amino acids long.